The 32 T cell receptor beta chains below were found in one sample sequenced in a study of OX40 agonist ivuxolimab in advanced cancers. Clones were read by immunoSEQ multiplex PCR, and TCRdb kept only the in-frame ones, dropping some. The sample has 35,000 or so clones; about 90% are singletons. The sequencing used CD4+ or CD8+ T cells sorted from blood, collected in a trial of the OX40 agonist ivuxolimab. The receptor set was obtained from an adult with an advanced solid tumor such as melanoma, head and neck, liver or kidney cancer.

The CDR3 spells CASSGGQIYEQYF. CDR3 in DNA: TGTGCCAGTAGTGGGGGGCAGATCTACGAGCAGTACTTC. This rearrangement joins TRBV19 to TRBJ2-7, with D perhaps assigned TRBD1 or TRBD2 (6 bases each). V lost 5 bases to trimming and J lost 3 bases, with 11 bases between them. There are 13 residues in the CDR3. Germline CDR1 LNHDA, CDR2 SQIVND (reference sequence).

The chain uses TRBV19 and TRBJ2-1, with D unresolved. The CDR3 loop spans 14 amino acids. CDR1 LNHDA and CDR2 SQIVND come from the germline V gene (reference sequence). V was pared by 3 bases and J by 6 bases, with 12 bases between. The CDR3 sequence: CASSIPPAGNEQFF. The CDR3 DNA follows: TGTGCCAGTAGTATCCCCCCTGCTGGCAATGAGCAGTTCTTC.

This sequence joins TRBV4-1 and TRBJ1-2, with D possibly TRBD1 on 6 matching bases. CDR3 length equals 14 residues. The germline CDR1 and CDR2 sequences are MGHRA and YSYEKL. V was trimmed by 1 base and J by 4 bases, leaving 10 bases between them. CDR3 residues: CASSQGQGSYGYTF. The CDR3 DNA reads TGCGCCAGCAGCCAAGGGCAGGGGTCCTATGGCTACACCTTC.

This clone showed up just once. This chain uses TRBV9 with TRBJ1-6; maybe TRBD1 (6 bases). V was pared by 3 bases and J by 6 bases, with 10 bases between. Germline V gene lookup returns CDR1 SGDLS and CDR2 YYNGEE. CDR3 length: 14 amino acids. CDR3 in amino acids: CASSGGGGNSPLHF. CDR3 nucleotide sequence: TGTGCCAGCAGCGGGGGAGGGGGTAATTCACCCCTCCACTTT.

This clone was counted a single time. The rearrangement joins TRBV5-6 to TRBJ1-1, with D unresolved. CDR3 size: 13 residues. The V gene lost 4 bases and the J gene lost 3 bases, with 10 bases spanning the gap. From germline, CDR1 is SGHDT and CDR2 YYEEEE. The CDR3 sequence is CASSLGSYTEAFF. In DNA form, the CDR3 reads TGTGCCAGCAGCCTAGGATCTTACACTGAAGCTTTCTTT.

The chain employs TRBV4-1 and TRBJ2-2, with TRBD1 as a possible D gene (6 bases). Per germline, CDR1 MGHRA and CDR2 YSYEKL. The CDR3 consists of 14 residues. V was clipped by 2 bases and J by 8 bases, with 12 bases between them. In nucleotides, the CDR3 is TGCGCCAGCAGCCAATCAACAGGGTTGGGGGAGCTGTTTTTT. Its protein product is CASSQSTGLGELFF.

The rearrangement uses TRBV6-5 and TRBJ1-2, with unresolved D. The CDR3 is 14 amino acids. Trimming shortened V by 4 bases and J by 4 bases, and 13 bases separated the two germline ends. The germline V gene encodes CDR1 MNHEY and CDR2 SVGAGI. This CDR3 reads CASSSGPGPYGYTF. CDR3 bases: TGTGCCAGCAGTTCCGGACCGGGCCCCTATGGCTACACCTTC.

The CDR3 loop is CASSLGGMGNEKLFF. The CDR3 DNA reads TGTGCCAGCAGCTTGGGCGGGATGGGAAATGAAAAACTGTTTTTT. The chain employs TRBV7-9 and TRBJ1-4, with unresolved D. The CDR3 loop spans 15 amino acids. Germline lookup yields CDR1 SEHNR and CDR2 FQNEAQ (reference sequence). Trimming shortened V by 3 bases and J by 5 bases, and 13 bases separated the two germline ends.

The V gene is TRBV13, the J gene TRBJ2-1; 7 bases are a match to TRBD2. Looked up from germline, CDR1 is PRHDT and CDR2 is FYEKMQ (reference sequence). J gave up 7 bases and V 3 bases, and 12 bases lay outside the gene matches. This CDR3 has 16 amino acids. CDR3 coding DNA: TGTGCCAGCAGCTTTCCTAGCGGTTATTCGAGGAATGAGCAGTTCTTC. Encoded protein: CASSFPSGYSRNEQFF.

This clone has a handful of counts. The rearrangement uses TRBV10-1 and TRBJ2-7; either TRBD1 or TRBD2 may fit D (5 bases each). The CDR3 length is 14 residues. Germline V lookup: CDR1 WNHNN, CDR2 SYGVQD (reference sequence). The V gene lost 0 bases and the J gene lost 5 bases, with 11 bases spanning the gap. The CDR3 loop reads CASSESGPSNEQYF. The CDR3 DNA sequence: TGCGCCAGCAGTGAGTCGGGACCGTCTAACGAGCAGTACTTC.

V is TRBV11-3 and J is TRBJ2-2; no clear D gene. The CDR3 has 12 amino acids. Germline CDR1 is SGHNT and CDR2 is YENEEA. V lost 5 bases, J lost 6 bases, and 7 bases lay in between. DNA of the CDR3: TGTGCCAGCAGCCTTCCCCCCGGGGAGCTGTTTTTT. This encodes CASSLPPGELFF. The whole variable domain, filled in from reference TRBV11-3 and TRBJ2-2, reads EAGVVQSPRYKIIEKKQPVAFWCNPISGHNTLYWYLQNLGQGPELLIRYENEEAVDDSQLPKDRFSAERLKGVDSTLKIQPAELGDSAVYLCASSLPPGELFFGEGSRLTVL.

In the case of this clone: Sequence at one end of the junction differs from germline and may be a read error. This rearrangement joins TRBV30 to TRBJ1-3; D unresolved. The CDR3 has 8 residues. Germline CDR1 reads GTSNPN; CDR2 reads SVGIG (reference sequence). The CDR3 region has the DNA TGTGCCTGGGACCCTGGGCATTTT. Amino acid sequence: CAWDPGHF.

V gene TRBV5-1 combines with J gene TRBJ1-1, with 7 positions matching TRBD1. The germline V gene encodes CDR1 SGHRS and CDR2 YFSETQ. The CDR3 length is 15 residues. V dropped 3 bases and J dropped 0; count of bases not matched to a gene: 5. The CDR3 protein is CASSYRDSMNTEAFF. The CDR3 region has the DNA TGCGCCAGCAGCTACCGGGACAGCATGAACACTGAAGCTTTCTTT.

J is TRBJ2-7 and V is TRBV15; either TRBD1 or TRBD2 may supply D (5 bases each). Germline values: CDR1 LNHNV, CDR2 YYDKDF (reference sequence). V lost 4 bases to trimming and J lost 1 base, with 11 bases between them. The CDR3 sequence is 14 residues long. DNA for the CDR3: TGTGCCACCAGCACTGGGACCCAGTCCTACGAGCAGTACTTC. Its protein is CATSTGTQSYEQYF.

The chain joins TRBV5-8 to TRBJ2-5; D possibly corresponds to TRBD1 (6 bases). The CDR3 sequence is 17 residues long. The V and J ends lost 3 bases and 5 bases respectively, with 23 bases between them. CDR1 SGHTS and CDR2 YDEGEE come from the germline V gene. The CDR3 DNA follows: TGTGCCAGCAGCTCACCGGAGTCGAGGGCCCAGGGGGAGACCCAGTACTTC. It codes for CASSSPESRAQGETQYF. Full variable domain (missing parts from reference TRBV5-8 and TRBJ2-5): EAGVTQSPTHLIKTRGQQATLRCSPISGHTSVYWYQQALGLGLQFLLWYDEGEERNRGNFPPRFSGRQFPNYSSELNVNALELEDSALYLCASSSPESRAQGETQYFGPGTRLLVL.

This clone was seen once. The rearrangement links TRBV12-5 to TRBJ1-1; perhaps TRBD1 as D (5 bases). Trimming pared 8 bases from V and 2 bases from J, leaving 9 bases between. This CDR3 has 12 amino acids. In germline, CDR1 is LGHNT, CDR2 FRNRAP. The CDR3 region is CASLGANTEAFF. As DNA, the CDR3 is TGTGCTAGTTTAGGGGCCAACACTGAAGCTTTCTTT.

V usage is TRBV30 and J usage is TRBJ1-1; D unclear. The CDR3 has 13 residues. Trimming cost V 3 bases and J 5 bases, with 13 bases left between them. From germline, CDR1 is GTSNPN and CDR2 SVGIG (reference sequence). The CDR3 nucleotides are TGTGCCTGGAGCGTCGGGGTAGTAACTGAAGCTTTCTTT. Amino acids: CAWSVGVVTEAFF.

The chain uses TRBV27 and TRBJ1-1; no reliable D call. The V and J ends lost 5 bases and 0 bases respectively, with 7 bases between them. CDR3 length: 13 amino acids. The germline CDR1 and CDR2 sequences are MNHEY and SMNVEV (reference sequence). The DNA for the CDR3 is TGTGCCAGCAGTCCCTCAGTGAACACTGAAGCTTTCTTT. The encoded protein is CASSPSVNTEAFF.

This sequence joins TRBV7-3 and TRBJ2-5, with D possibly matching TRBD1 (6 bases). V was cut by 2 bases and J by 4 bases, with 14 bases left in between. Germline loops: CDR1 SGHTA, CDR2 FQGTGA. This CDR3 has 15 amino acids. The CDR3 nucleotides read TGTGCCAGCAGCTTATTAGCAGGGGCGAGAGAGACCCAGTACTTC. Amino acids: CASSLLAGARETQYF. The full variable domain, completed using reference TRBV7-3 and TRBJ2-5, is GAGVSQTPSNKVTEKGKYVELRCDPISGHTALYWYRQSLGQGPEFLIYFQGTGAADDSGLPNDRFFAVRPEGSVSTLKIQRTERGDSAVYLCASSLLAGARETQYFGPGTRLLVL.

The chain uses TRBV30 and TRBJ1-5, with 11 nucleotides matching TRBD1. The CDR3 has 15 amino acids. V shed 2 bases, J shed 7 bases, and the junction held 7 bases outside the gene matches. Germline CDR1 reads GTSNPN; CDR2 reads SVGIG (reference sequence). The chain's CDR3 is CAWSPGQGAGQPQHF. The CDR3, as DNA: TGTGCCTGGAGTCCCGGACAGGGGGCCGGGCAGCCCCAGCATTTT.

This CDR3 reads CASSLGGPGDIQYF. The DNA of the CDR3 is TGTGCCAGCAGCTTAGGCGGGCCGGGGGACATTCAGTACTTC. The chain recombines TRBV5-6 with TRBJ2-4, with D tentatively TRBD2 (6 bases). This CDR3 has 14 amino acids. The germline gives CDR1 SGHDT, CDR2 YYEEEE. Trimming took off 2 bases at V and 8 bases at J, with 14 bases between the two ends.

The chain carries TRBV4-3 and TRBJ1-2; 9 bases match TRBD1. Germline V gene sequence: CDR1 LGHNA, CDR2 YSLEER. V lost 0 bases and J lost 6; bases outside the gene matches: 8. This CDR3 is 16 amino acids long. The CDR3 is CASSQDRQTGGDGYTF. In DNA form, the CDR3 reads TGCGCCAGCAGCCAAGACCGACAGACAGGGGGAGATGGCTACACCTTC.

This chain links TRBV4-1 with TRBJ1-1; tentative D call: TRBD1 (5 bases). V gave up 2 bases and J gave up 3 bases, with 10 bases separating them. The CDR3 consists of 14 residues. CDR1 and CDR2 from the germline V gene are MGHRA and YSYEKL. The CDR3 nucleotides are TGCGCCAGCAGCCAAACCAACAGGCACACTGAAGCTTTCTTT. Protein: CASSQTNRHTEAFF.

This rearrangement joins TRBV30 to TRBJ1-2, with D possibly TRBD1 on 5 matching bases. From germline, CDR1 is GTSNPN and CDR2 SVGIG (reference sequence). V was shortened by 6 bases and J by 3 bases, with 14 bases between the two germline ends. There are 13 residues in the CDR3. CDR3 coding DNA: TGTGCCTGCTGGGACGGCAACTACTATGGCTACACCTTC. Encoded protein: CACWDGNYYGYTF.

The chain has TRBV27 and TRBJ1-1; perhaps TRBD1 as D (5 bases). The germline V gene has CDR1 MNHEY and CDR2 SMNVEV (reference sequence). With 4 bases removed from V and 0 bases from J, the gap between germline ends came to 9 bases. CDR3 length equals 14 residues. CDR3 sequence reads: CASSSGEMNTEAFF. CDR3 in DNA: TGTGCCAGCAGTTCGGGGGAGATGAACACTGAAGCTTTCTTT.

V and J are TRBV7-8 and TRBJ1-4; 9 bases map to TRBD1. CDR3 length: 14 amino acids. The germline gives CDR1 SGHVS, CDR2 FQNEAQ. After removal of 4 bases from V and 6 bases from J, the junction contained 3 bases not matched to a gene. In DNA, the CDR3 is TGTGCCAGCAGCTCCCGACAGGGGGATGAAAAACTGTTTTTT. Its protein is CASSSRQGDEKLFF.

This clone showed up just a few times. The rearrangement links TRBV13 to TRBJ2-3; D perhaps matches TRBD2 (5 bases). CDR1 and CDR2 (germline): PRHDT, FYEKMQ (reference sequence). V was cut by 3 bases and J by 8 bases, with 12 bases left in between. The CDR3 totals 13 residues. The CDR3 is CASSFSRGGTQYF. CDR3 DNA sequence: TGTGCCAGCAGCTTTTCGCGAGGAGGTACGCAGTATTTT. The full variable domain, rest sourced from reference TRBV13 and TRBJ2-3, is AAGVIQSPRHLIKEKRETATLKCYPIPRHDTVYWYQQGPGQDPQFLISFYEKMQSDKGSIPDRFSAQQFSDYHSELNMSSLELGDSALYFCASSFSRGGTQYFGPGTRLTVL.

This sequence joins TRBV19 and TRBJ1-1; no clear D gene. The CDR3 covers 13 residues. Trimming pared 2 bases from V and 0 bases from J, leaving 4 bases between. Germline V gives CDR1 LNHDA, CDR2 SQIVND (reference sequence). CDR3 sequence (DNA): TGTGCCAGTAGTATATTTATGAACACTGAAGCTTTCTTT. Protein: CASSIFMNTEAFF.

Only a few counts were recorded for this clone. The CDR3 sequence: CASSQRDTNYEQYF. As DNA, the CDR3 is TGTGCCAGCAGTCAGAGAGACACTAACTACGAGCAGTACTTC. The gene calls are TRBV6-1 and TRBJ2-7; D remains ambiguous. Germline CDR1 and CDR2: MNHNS and SASEGT. The germline V and J ends were trimmed by 5 bases and 3 bases, with 14 bases remaining between them. This CDR3 contains 14 residues.

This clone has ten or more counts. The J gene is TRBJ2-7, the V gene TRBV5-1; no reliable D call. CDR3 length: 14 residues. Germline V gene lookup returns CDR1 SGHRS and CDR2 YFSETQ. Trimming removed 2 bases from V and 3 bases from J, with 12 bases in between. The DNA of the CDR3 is TGCGCCAGCAGCTTTCGTTCGCACGTCTACGAGCAGTACTTC. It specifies CASSFRSHVYEQYF.

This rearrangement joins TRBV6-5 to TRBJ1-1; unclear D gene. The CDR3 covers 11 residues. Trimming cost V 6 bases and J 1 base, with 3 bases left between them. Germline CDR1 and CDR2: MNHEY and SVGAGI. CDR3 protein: CASSWNTEAFF. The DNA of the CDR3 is TGTGCCAGCAGCTGGAACACTGAAGCTTTCTTT.

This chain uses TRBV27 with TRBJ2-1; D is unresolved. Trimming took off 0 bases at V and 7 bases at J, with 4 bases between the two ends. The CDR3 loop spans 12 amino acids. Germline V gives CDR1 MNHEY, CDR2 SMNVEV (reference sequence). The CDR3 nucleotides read TGTGCCAGCAGTTTATCGAATAATGAGCAGTTCTTC. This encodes CASSLSNNEQFF.